This T cell receptor (beta chain) was obtained from a study of cytomegalovirus exposure and HLA in healthy donors. About the study: The study placed around 80% of its approximately 400 genotyped donors in the Caucasian-associated ancestry cluster. Findings and caveats of the study: The authors later found most CMV-associated TCR beta chains appeared HLA-restricted. Reportedly, a later analysis found an Asian-associated ancestry cluster had fewer N-insertions than the roughly 670-donor mean.

V shed 5 bases and J shed 2 bases, with 8 bases lying between them. The CDR3 consists of 12 residues. The germline gives CDR1 SGHRS, CDR2 YFSETQ. As regards this clone: Antigen specificity is unknown.

13 Jbeta primers and 60 Vbeta primers were used for the PCR. Some clones are missing from TCRdb's copy, which holds only in-frame ones; the method was immunoSEQ multiplex PCR. The profile covers 90,000 to 150,000 clones, with roughly 82% appearing a single time and around 3.5% taken by the ten largest. The source of this sequence is a human donor in good health. Specimen: PBMCs. The chain couples TRBV5-1 to TRBJ2-7, with a tentative D call TRBD1 (5 bases). The CDR3 protein is CASSTGTYEQYF. For the CDR3, the DNA is TGCGCCAGCAGTACAGGAACCTACGAGCAGTACTTC.